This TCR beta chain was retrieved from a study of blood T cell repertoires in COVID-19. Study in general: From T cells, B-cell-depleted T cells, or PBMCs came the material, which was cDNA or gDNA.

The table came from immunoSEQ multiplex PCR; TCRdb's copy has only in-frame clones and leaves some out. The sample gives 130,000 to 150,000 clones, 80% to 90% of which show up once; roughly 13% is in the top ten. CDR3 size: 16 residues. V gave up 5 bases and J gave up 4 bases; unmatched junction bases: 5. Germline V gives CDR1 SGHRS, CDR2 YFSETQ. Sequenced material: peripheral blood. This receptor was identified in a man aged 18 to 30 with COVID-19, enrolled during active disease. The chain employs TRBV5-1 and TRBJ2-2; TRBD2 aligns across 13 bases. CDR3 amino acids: CASSHGLAGVTGELFF. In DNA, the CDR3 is TGCGCCAGCAGTCACGGACTAGCGGGAGTCACCGGGGAGCTGTTTTTT.